These 6 T cell receptor beta chains originate from one sample sequenced in a study of blood T cell repertoires in COVID-19. Here immunoSEQ multiplex PCR was the method, and the copy in TCRdb shows in-frame clones only, minus some. Of approximately 130,000 clones in the sample, approximately 86% were seen once. Sequencing was performed on PBMCs or T cells enriched from blood (not recorded which). The receptors shown here come from a woman in her fifties or sixties who had recovered from COVID-19.

The chain has TRBV6-4 and TRBJ1-2; 8 nucleotides line up with TRBD1. Germline V gene sequence: CDR1 MRHNA, CDR2 SNTAGT. The CDR3 runs to 14 residues. The ends lost 0 bases at V and 6 bases at J; junction bases unmatched: 3. The chain's CDR3 is CASSDSQGADGYTF. CDR3 coding DNA: TGTGCCAGCAGTGACTCGCAGGGGGCGGATGGCTACACCTTC.

The J gene is TRBJ1-5, the V gene TRBV15, with a possible D match to TRBD1 (5 bases). CDR1 is LNHNV and CDR2 is YYDKDF in the germline V gene (reference sequence). V lost 5 bases and J lost 4, with 12 bases in between. CDR3 length: 14 residues. CDR3 sequence (DNA): TGTGCCACCAGCGGGGGACTTTCTAATCAGCCCCAGCATTTT. Translation: CATSGGLSNQPQHF. The full variable domain, rest sourced from reference TRBV15 and TRBJ1-5, is DAMVIQNPRYQVTQFGKPVTLSCSQTLNHNVMYWYQQKSSQAPKLLFHYYDKDFNNEADTPDNFQSRRPNTSFCFLDIRSPGLGDTAMYLCATSGGLSNQPQHFGDGTRLSIL.

This sequence joins TRBV7-9 and TRBJ2-7, with D perhaps TRBD1 (5 bases). V gave up 6 bases and J gave up 7 bases, with 22 bases separating them. Germline V gives CDR1 SEHNR, CDR2 FQNEAQ (reference sequence). The CDR3 is 15 amino acids. CDR3 DNA sequence: TGTGCCAGCAGTCGGATGGGGCAGACCGTCCCGGAGCAGTACTTC. Translated, it gives CASSRMGQTVPEQYF.

The table lists this clone with a few counts. This chain joins TRBV13 and TRBJ2-1; a possible D gene is TRBD1 (6 bases). This CDR3 has 19 residues. Germline CDR1 is PRHDT and CDR2 is FYEKMQ (reference sequence). V was shortened by 5 bases and J by 0 bases, with 23 bases between the two germline ends. The CDR3 here is CASSEMDPTGPSSYNEQFF. CDR3 in DNA: TGTGCCAGCAGCGAAATGGACCCGACAGGACCAAGCTCCTACAATGAGCAGTTCTTC.

V is TRBV9 and J is TRBJ2-7; 7 positions match TRBD1. Trimming took 4 bases from V and 3 from J; bases not matched to a gene: 10. Germline V lookup: CDR1 SGDLS, CDR2 YYNGEE. The CDR3 contains 15 residues. The CDR3 sequence: CASSRLQAGGYEQYF. DNA for the CDR3: TGTGCCAGCAGCCGTCTCCAAGCAGGGGGCTACGAGCAGTACTTC.

V usage is TRBV2 and J usage is TRBJ2-4; 8 bases are shared with TRBD2. The V gene end was trimmed by 4 bases and the J gene end by 2 bases; junction bases not matched to a gene: 13. Germline-derived CDR1 and CDR2 are SNHLY and FYNNEI. The CDR3 spans 18 residues. CDR3 coding DNA: TGTGCCAGCAGTGCTACTGCGGGGGGACGCTTTACCAAAAACATTCAGTACTTC. This translates into CASSATAGGRFTKNIQYF. The full variable domain, completed using reference TRBV2 and TRBJ2-4, is EPEVTQTPSHQVTQMGQEVILRCVPISNHLYFYWYRQILGQKVEFLVSFYNNEISEKSEIFDDQFSVERPDGSNFTLKIRSTKLEDSAMYFCASSATAGGRFTKNIQYFGAGTRLSVL.